These T cell receptor beta chains were read from a single sample in a study of graft-versus-host responses after intestinal transplantation. The protocol was immunoSEQ multiplex PCR, while the TCRdb copy is restricted to in-frame clones and leaves out a portion. Altogether tens of thousands of clones are present, about nine tenths being singletons, with the ten largest covering roughly 5.5%. For these TCRs, the target antigens are not known. The material sequenced was unstimulated CD8+ T cells sorted from spleen or lymph node cells, taken before intestinal transplant. The receptors were gathered from a human donor who received an intestinal transplant. Both conserved end residues are part of each CDR3. Fields, in order: V gene, clone size, D gene, J gene, CDR3 protein, CDR3 DNA. A D gene is named only where the DNA matches it firmly. Rows may omit the clone size; those that give it use once, few, many or a size class.

>TRBV11-3|.|TRBD1|TRBJ2-1
CASSLGPPRGRVRSYNEQFF
TGTGCCAGCAGCTTAGGCCCCCCCAGGGGGCGAGTTCGATCCTACAATGAGCAGTTCTTC
>TRBV4-1|few|.|TRBJ2-1
CASSQVGASFEQFF
TGCGCCAGCAGCCAAGTCGGGGCTAGTTTTGAGCAGTTCTTC
>TRBV4-1|.|.|TRBJ1-5
CASSLAQNPNQPQHF
TGCGCCAGCAGCCTTGCTCAAAACCCCAATCAGCCCCAGCATTTT
>TRBV27|.|.|TRBJ2-3
CASSRQELTDTQYF
TGTGCCAGCAGTAGACAGGAGCTCACAGATACGCAGTATTTT
>TRBV5-1|few|.|TRBJ1-6
CASSPRTAFPNSPLHF
TGCGCCAGCAGCCCACGGACAGCCTTTCCAAATTCACCCCTCCACTTT
>TRBV5-6|.|TRBD2|TRBJ2-7
CASGYSGYYEQYF
TGTGCCAGCGGTTATAGCGGGTACTACGAGCAGTACTTC
>TRBV7-3|.|.|TRBJ2-2
CASSLDTTGELFF
TGTGCCAGCAGCTTAGATACCACCGGGGAGCTGTTTTTT
>TRBV2|.|.|TRBJ2-5
CASSEARGRGGGETQYF
TGTGCCAGCAGTGAAGCGCGCGGGCGGGGCGGAGGAGAGACCCAGTACTTC
>TRBV10-2|.|.|TRBJ1-3
CASSEFNPGNTIYF
TGCGCCAGCAGTGAGTTTAACCCTGGAAACACCATATATTTT
>TRBV28|.|.|TRBJ2-6
CASSLIGANVLTF
TGTGCCAGCAGTTTAATTGGGGCCAACGTCCTGACTTTC
>TRBV7-6|.|.|TRBJ2-7
CASSLAENYEQYF
TGTGCCAGCAGCTTAGCAGAAAACTACGAGCAGTACTTC
>TRBV15|.|.|TRBJ1-5
CATSRDRQGGQPQHF
TGTGCCACCAGCAGAGATCGTCAGGGTGGCCAGCCCCAGCATTTT
>TRBV28|.|TRBD2|TRBJ2-7
CASSLLGGDEQYF
TGTGCCAGCAGTTTATTGGGGGGGGACGAGCAGTACTTC
>TRBV7-9|.|TRBD2|TRBJ2-7
CASSSASGLYF
TGTGCCAGCAGCTCCGCTAGCGGCCTGTACTTC
>TRBV6-6|.|.|TRBJ2-7
CASSYSGTGPLYEQYF
TGTGCCAGCAGTTACTCCGGGACGGGGCCCCTCTACGAGCAGTACTTC
>TRBV29-1|.|TRBD2|TRBJ2-1
CSVAGLAGAYNEQFF
TGCAGCGTTGCCGGACTAGCGGGGGCCTACAATGAGCAGTTCTTC
>TRBV25-1|.|.|TRBJ2-5
CASSLQWQETQYF
TGTGCCAGCAGCCTTCAGTGGCAAGAGACCCAGTACTTC